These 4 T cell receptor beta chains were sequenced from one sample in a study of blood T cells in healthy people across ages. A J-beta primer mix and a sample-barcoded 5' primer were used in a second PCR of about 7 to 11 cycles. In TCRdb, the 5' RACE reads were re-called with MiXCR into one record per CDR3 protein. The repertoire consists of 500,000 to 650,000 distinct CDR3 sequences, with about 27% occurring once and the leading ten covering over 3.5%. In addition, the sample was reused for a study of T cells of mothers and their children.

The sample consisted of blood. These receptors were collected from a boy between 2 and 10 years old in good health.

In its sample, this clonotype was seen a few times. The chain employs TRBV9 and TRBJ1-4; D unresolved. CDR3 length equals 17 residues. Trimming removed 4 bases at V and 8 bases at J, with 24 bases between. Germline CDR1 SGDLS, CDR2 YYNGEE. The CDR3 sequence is CASSHYPDPYLEEKLFF. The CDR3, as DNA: TGTGCCAGCAGCCATTACCCTGACCCCTACCTGGAGGAAAAACTGTTTTTT.

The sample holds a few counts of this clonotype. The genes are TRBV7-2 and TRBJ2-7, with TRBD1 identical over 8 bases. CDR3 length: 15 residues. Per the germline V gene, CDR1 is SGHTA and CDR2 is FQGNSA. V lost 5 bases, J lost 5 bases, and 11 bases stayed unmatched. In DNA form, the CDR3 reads TGTGCCAGCAGCACCACTCGACAGGGGAAGAACGAGCAGTACTTC. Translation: CASSTTRQGKNEQYF.

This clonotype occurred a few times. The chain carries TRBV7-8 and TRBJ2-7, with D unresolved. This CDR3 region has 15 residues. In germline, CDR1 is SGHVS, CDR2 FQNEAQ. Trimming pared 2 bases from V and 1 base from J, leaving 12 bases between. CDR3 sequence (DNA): TGTGCCAGCAGCTTAAAAAGGGTCCTGTCCTACGAGCAGTACTTC. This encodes CASSLKRVLSYEQYF.

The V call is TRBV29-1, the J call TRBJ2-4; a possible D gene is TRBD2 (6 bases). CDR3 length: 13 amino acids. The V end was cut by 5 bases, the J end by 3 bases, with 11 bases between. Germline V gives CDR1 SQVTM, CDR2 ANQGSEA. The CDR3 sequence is CSVWLGGKNIQYF. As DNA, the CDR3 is TGCAGCGTTTGGTTGGGGGGCAAAAACATTCAGTACTTC.